These 24 T cell receptor beta chains share one sample of origin, sequenced in a study of T cells after yellow fever vaccination. MiXCR was run by TCRdb on the 5' RACE reads, yielding one entry per CDR3 protein. The data hold about 340,000 distinct CDR3 sequences, with about an eighth observed a single time. Sequences were derived from CD4+ T cells sorted from PBMCs, sampled 15 days after the yellow fever booster vaccination. The receptors come from a man aged 18 to 35 who received the YFV17D yellow fever vaccine.

This clonotype has at least ten counts. The chain combines TRBV7-2 with TRBJ2-4, with D perhaps given as TRBD1 or TRBD2 (5 bases each). Germline CDR1 is SGHTA and CDR2 is FQGNSA. The CDR3 extends over 17 amino acids. V gave up 0 bases and J gave up 0 bases, with 12 bases separating them. Written as DNA, the CDR3 is TGTGCCAGCAGCTTAGCGGGGCAGCGGCTAGCCAAAAACATTCAGTACTTC. This translates into CASSLAGQRLAKNIQYF.

This clonotype occurred a few times. The chain employs TRBV4-2 and TRBJ2-7; no reliable D call. The CDR3 contains 13 residues. The germline gives CDR1 LGHNA, CDR2 YNFKEQ. V was trimmed by 0 bases and J by 2 bases, leaving 5 bases between them. In DNA, the CDR3 is TGTGCCAGCAGCCAAGATACTCCCTACGAGCAGTACTTC. Translating it yields CASSQDTPYEQYF.

This clonotype was counted only a few times. V gene TRBV4-3 combines with J gene TRBJ2-3; 12 positions match TRBD2. With 4 bases clipped from V and 4 bases from J, the junction kept 12 bases outside the gene matches. The CDR3 consists of 18 residues. The germline gives CDR1 LGHNA, CDR2 YSLEER. CDR3 DNA: TGCGCCAGCAGCCGTCTACTGACTAGCGGGGGTTACGCAGATACGCAGTATTTT. It specifies CASSRLLTSGGYADTQYF.

This chain uses TRBV4-3 with TRBJ2-2; no definite D call. V was cut by 1 base and J by 2 bases, with 17 bases left in between. There are 18 residues in the CDR3. Per germline, CDR1 LGHNA and CDR2 YSLEER. The CDR3 region has the DNA TGCGCCAGCAGCCAAGTCTGGTCGGCAGGCGGAAACACCGGGGAGCTGTTTTTT. Its protein product is CASSQVWSAGGNTGELFF.

This clonotype was counted only a few times. V usage is TRBV4-2 and J usage is TRBJ1-5; D may be TRBD1 (6 bases). V was shortened by 4 bases and J by 4 bases, with 14 bases between the two germline ends. There are 15 residues in the CDR3. Germline V gene data show CDR1 as LGHNA and CDR2 as YNFKEQ. The CDR3 here is CASSPMTGTNQPQHF. The CDR3 region has the DNA TGTGCCAGCAGCCCAATGACAGGTACTAATCAGCCCCAGCATTTT.

The chain has TRBV6-6 and TRBJ2-7; 8 bases agree with TRBD2. CDR3 length equals 13 residues. With V trimmed by 2 bases and J by 7 bases, 4 bases remained unmatched. Germline V gene sequence: CDR1 MNHNY, CDR2 SVGAGI (reference sequence). The CDR3 loop is CASSYLIAGEQYV. The CDR3 DNA reads as TGTGCCAGCAGTTACCTTATAGCGGGAGAGCAGTACGTC.

This clonotype was seen more than once but under ten times. V usage is TRBV3-1 and J usage is TRBJ2-4, with D possibly being TRBD2 (5 bases). This CDR3 has 14 amino acids. V was pared by 6 bases and J by 12 bases, with 21 bases between. The germline gives CDR1 LGHDT, CDR2 YNNKEL (reference sequence). The CDR3 nucleotides read TGTGCCAGCAGTCCCCTTTTGGACTTTCGGACTCAGTACTTC. Amino acid sequence: CASSPLLDFRTQYF.

Many counts were recorded for this clonotype. This chain connects TRBV4-3 to TRBJ1-4; maybe TRBD1 (6 bases). Trimming pared 4 bases from V and 8 bases from J, leaving 11 bases between. Looked up from germline, CDR1 is LGHNA and CDR2 is YSLEER. The CDR3 runs to 13 residues. Here the CDR3 DNA reads TGCGCCAGCAGCCTAAGGGACAACGAAAAACTGTTTTTT. As protein: CASSLRDNEKLFF.

The chain uses TRBV4-2 and TRBJ1-2; D is perhaps TRBD1 (5 bases). CDR1 is LGHNA and CDR2 is YNFKEQ in the germline V gene. This CDR3 spans 15 amino acids. The V gene lost 4 bases and the J gene lost 8 bases, with 20 bases spanning the gap. The CDR3 here is CASSPRFGAPGGYTF. The CDR3 DNA reads as TGTGCCAGCAGCCCTAGGTTCGGGGCCCCCGGAGGCTACACCTTC.

CDR3 amino acids: CASSPPYDEQYF. The CDR3 DNA follows: TGTGCCAGCTCACCACCCTATGACGAGCAGTACTTC. The V call is TRBV18, the J call TRBJ2-7; D unclear. CDR3 length: 12 residues. Trimming cost V 0 bases and J 5 bases, with 5 bases left between them. Germline-derived CDR1 and CDR2 are KGHSH and LQKENI.

This clonotype has more than one count but fewer than ten. The rearrangement links TRBV2 to TRBJ2-3; D possibly corresponds to TRBD1 (6 bases). V was pared by 6 bases and J by 3 bases, with 10 bases between. The length of the CDR3 is 13 residues. Per the germline V gene, CDR1 is SNHLY and CDR2 is FYNNEI. In DNA form, the CDR3 reads TGTGCCAGCAGAGGTACAGGGACAGATACGCAGTATTTT. Translated: CASRGTGTDTQYF.

The table lists this clonotype with a few counts. The genes are TRBV14 and TRBJ2-3; 9 bases fit TRBD2. Germline lookup yields CDR1 SGHDN and CDR2 FVKESK. This CDR3 has 13 residues. The V segment lost 8 bases and the J segment 4 bases; nucleotides outside the gene matches: 4. CDR3 DNA: TGTGCCAGCGGGGTAGCGGGGGCAGATACGCAGTATTTT. This codes for CASGVAGADTQYF.

This chain connects TRBV7-8 to TRBJ2-7, with 7 positions matching TRBD1. This CDR3 spans 13 amino acids. Germline V gene data show CDR1 as SGHVS and CDR2 as FQNEAQ. After removal of 5 bases from V and 3 bases from J, the junction contained 4 bases not matched to a gene. The CDR3 is CASSPRTGYEQYV. In DNA form, the CDR3 reads TGTGCCAGCAGCCCAAGGACAGGCTACGAGCAGTACGTC.

This chain uses TRBV18 with TRBJ2-3, with 8 bases fitting TRBD2. The CDR3 spans 17 residues. Germline trimming cut 10 bases from V and 5 bases from J; bases unmatched to any gene: 20. Germline V gene data show CDR1 as KGHSH and CDR2 as LQKENI. The DNA for the CDR3 is TGTGCCAACTCGCGGGAGAGCGGGAGTAAGTCGGGAGATACGCAGTATTTT. Its translation: CANSRESGSKSGDTQYF.

This clonotype was seen at least ten times. The chain carries TRBV6-2 or TRBV6-3 and TRBJ2-4, with TRBD1 identical over 7 bases. This CDR3 is built from 16 residues. V was pared by 6 bases and J by 8 bases, with 16 bases of the junction left unmatched. Germline V CDR1 and CDR2: MNHEY, SVGEGT. CDR3 residues: CASRTSLTGSVDIQYF. The CDR3 DNA reads as TGTGCCAGCAGAACCTCCTTGACAGGGTCGGTGGACATTCAGTACTTC.

This clonotype was seen a handful of times. The chain combines TRBV6-5 with TRBJ1-6; D is unclear. This CDR3 region has 16 residues. V was shortened by 6 bases and J by 9 bases, with 21 bases between the two germline ends. The germline CDR1 and CDR2 sequences are MNHEY and SVGAGI. In nucleotides, the CDR3 is TGTGCCAGCAGGCCCCTCGCGGGATTGGGCCCTTCACCCCTCCACTTT. Amino acids: CASRPLAGLGPSPLHF.

This clonotype has only a few counts. V and J are TRBV7-9 and TRBJ2-7; D call uncertain. The CDR3 sequence is 15 residues long. Trimming pared 2 bases from V and 3 bases from J, leaving 14 bases between. CDR1 is SEHNR, CDR2 FQNEAQ, per germline (reference sequence). CDR3 nucleotides: TGTGCCAGCAGCTTAAGGTCGAAAGCCTTCTACGAGCAGTACTTC. As protein: CASSLRSKAFYEQYF.

CDR3 bases: TGTGCCAGCTCATATAGGGAAGACGGAGCTAACTATGGCTACACCTTC. This gives the protein CASSYREDGANYGYTF. The V call is TRBV18, the J call TRBJ1-2; D ambiguous. V was trimmed by 5 bases and J by 0 bases, leaving 16 bases between them. The CDR3 runs 16 residues. Looked up from germline, CDR1 is KGHSH and CDR2 is LQKENI. Filled out from reference TRBV18 and TRBJ1-2, the complete variable domain reads NAGVMQNPRHLVRRRGQEARLRCSPMKGHSHVYWYRQLPEEGLKFMVYLQKENIIDESGMPKERFSAEFPKEGPSILRIQQVVRGDSAAYFCASSYREDGANYGYTFGSGTRLTVV.

The chain combines TRBV2 with TRBJ1-4, with D maybe TRBD1 (6 bases). The CDR3 runs to 14 residues. V was shortened by 7 bases and J by 5 bases, with 14 bases between the two germline ends. CDR1 is SNHLY, CDR2 FYNNEI, per germline. In DNA, the CDR3 is TGTGCCAGCACGGGGACATTCGGGAATGAAAAACTGTTTTTT. Its translation is CASTGTFGNEKLFF.

This clonotype was detected only a few times. The J gene is TRBJ2-3, the V gene TRBV5-1, with D maybe TRBD2 (7 bases). The CDR3 length is 18 residues. With 4 bases removed from V and 0 bases from J, the gap between germline ends came to 21 bases. From germline, CDR1 is SGHRS and CDR2 YFSETQ. In nucleotides, the CDR3 is TGCGCCAGCAGCCAACGTCGTGCGGCGGGGGCGAGCACAGATACGCAGTATTTT. Translating it yields CASSQRRAAGASTDTQYF.

The chain has TRBV15 and TRBJ2-2; D remains ambiguous. V gave up 8 bases and J gave up 0 bases, with 4 bases separating them. The CDR3 covers 12 residues. Germline V gene lookup returns CDR1 LNHNV and CDR2 YYDKDF (reference sequence). CDR3 protein: CATGSNTGELFF. The CDR3 region has the DNA TGTGCCACCGGCTCGAACACCGGGGAGCTGTTTTTT.

This clonotype occurred a few times. The genes are TRBV11-2 and TRBJ2-7, with TRBD1 identical over 8 bases. This CDR3 comprises 15 residues. V trimming: 5 bases; J trimming: 6 bases; junction bases outside the gene matches: 12. CDR1 is SGHAT, CDR2 FQNNGV, per germline. The CDR3 here is CASSRQGSKWGEQYV. CDR3 nucleotides: TGTGCCAGCAGCCGACAGGGGTCCAAGTGGGGCGAGCAGTACGTC.

This clonotype appeared a few times. The chain recombines TRBV7-2 with TRBJ1-5, with 9 bases that match TRBD1. CDR3 size: 15 residues. V lost 5 bases and J lost 3; bases outside the gene matches: 5. In germline, CDR1 is SGHTA, CDR2 FQGNSA. CDR3 sequence reads: CASSPQGANNQPQHF. In nucleotides, the CDR3 is TGTGCCAGCAGCCCACAGGGGGCTAACAATCAGCCCCAGCATTTT. The complete variable domain, with remaining parts taken from reference TRBV7-2 and TRBJ1-5, reads GAGVSQSPSNKVTEKGKDVELRCDPISGHTALYWYRQSLGQGLEFLIYFQGNSAPDKSGLPSDRFSAERTGGSVSTLTIQRTQQEDSAVYLCASSPQGANNQPQHFGDGTRLSIL.

This clonotype appeared a few times. The V call is TRBV7-6, the J call TRBJ2-3; 9 positions agree with TRBD1. Germline V lookup: CDR1 SGHVS, CDR2 FNYEAQ. The CDR3 loop spans 16 amino acids. Trimming cost V 3 bases and J 4 bases; bases outside gene matches: 8. CDR3 in DNA: TGTGCCAGCAGCTTCCAGGACAGGGGAGTGGCAGATACGCAGTATTTT. Protein: CASSFQDRGVADTQYF.